Presented here are 18 T cell receptor beta chains from one specimen sequenced in a study of T cells after yellow fever vaccination. One entry per CDR3 protein, called by TCRdb with MiXCR from the 5' RACE reads. The repertoire consists of about 580,000 distinct CDR3 sequences, with roughly 17% occurring once and the leading ten covering roughly 17%. Sequenced material: PBMCs, taken about 5 days after the first yellow fever vaccination. All receptors come from a man aged 18 to 35 who received the YFV17D yellow fever vaccine.

The table lists this clonotype with a few counts. The chain combines TRBV4-1 with TRBJ2-7, with TRBD1 matching 10 bases. V shed 2 bases, J shed 3 bases, and the junction held 7 bases outside the gene matches. Germline values: CDR1 MGHRA, CDR2 YSYEKL. The CDR3 loop spans 16 amino acids. In DNA, the CDR3 is TGCGCCAGCAGCCAAACCGGGACAGGGGACGACTACGAGCAGTACTTC. Residues: CASSQTGTGDDYEQYF.

This clonotype was counted between two and nine times. The V gene is TRBV5-1, the J gene TRBJ2-7; D is undetermined. V lost 2 bases to trimming and J lost 0 bases, with 9 bases between them. The CDR3 is 14 amino acids. The germline gives CDR1 SGHRS, CDR2 YFSETQ. This CDR3 reads CASSLTPSSYEQYF. The CDR3 DNA reads as TGCGCCAGCAGCTTAACCCCTAGCTCCTACGAGCAGTACTTC.

This clonotype was seen more than once but under ten times. The rearrangement uses TRBV6-1 and TRBJ2-1, with 9 bases identical to TRBD2. This CDR3 is 17 amino acids long. Germline-derived CDR1 and CDR2 are MNHNS and SASEGT. The junction had 16 bases not matched to a gene; V was cut back by 5 bases and J by 8 bases. The CDR3 nucleotides read TGTGCCAGCAGTCCGGGGGGGAGCGGGGGGCCCAGCGATGAGCAGTTCTTC. Amino acids: CASSPGGSGGPSDEQFF.

The chain uses TRBV20-1 and TRBJ2-1; 9 bases are shared with TRBD2. After removal of 5 bases from V and 3 bases from J, the junction contained 8 bases not matched to a gene. The CDR3 loop spans 15 amino acids. CDR1 is DFQATT, CDR2 SNEGSKA, per germline (reference sequence). CDR3 nucleotides: TGCAGTGCTCTCCCGACTAGCGGCTACTACAATGAGCAGTTCTTC. This gives the protein CSALPTSGYYNEQFF.

This clonotype has a handful of counts. The chain recombines TRBV29-1 with TRBJ2-7; no clear D gene. The CDR3 sequence is 12 residues long. Germline loops: CDR1 SQVTM, CDR2 ANQGSEA. Trimming removed 4 bases from V and 5 bases from J, with 12 bases in between. CDR3 coding DNA: TGCAGCGTTGTAACAGCAAGGGACGAGCAGTACTTC. Translated, it gives CSVVTARDEQYF.

This clonotype occurred a few times. The J gene is TRBJ2-3, the V gene TRBV28; 7 nucleotides line up with TRBD1. The CDR3 is 13 residues long. The V and J ends lost 6 bases and 0 bases, in that order; junction bases with no gene match: 0. Per the germline V gene, CDR1 is MDHEN and CDR2 is SYDVKM. As DNA, the CDR3 is TGTGCCAGCAGGGGACAGAGCACAGATACGCAGTATTTT. It encodes CASRGQSTDTQYF.

The V gene is TRBV12-3 or TRBV12-4, the J gene TRBJ2-7, with 8 bases identical to TRBD1. V lost 1 base to trimming and J lost 9 bases; unmatched junction nucleotides: 5. The CDR3 runs to 13 residues. This CDR3 is CASSLGGQAGQYF. In DNA, the CDR3 is TGTGCCAGCAGTTTAGGGGGACAGGCCGGGCAGTACTTC.

This clonotype came up many times. V usage is TRBV28 and J usage is TRBJ1-2; D remains unclear. Looked up from germline, CDR1 is MDHEN and CDR2 is SYDVKM. The CDR3 loop spans 11 amino acids. V was clipped by 6 bases and J by 4 bases, with 6 bases between them. The CDR3 nucleotides are TGTGCCAGCAGCCCCTCCTATGGCTACACCTTC. Translation gives CASSPSYGYTF.

This clonotype was seen a handful of times. The rearrangement uses TRBV7-9 and TRBJ1-5; TRBD1 is a possible D gene (5 bases). Between the trimmed V and J ends, which lost 5 bases and 7 bases, there was a span of 15 bases. The germline CDR1 and CDR2 sequences are SEHNR and FQNEAQ (reference sequence). This CDR3 has 14 residues. The CDR3 here is CASSPGTVGQPQHF. The DNA for the CDR3 is TGTGCCAGCAGCCCCGGGACGGTGGGCCAGCCCCAGCATTTT.

V gene TRBV4-3 combines with J gene TRBJ1-6; no clear D. This CDR3 is 13 amino acids long. Trimming removed 1 base at V and 9 bases at J, with 7 bases between. Germline V gives CDR1 LGHNA, CDR2 YSLEER. DNA of the CDR3: TGCGCCAGCAGCCAAGTGCACCTTTCACCCCTCCACTTT. Translating it yields CASSQVHLSPLHF.

This clonotype was recorded many times. The chain couples TRBV6-2 or TRBV6-3 to TRBJ2-7, with a weak D call TRBD1 (5 bases). CDR3 length: 14 residues. The V gene's germline CDR1 is MNHEY and CDR2 SVGEGT. Trimming cost V 0 bases and J 3 bases, with 9 bases left between them. The CDR3: CASSYSDSLYEQYV. The CDR3 region has the DNA TGTGCCAGCAGTTACTCAGACAGCCTCTACGAGCAGTACGTC.

The sample holds a few counts of this clonotype. The V gene is TRBV6-1, the J gene TRBJ1-2; D may be TRBD1 (6 bases). Per germline, CDR1 MNHNS and CDR2 SASEGT. The CDR3 sequence is 15 residues long. Trimming shortened V by 8 bases and J by 4 bases, and 20 bases separated the two germline ends. The chain's CDR3 is CASSRQPGTPYGYTF. CDR3 nucleotides: TGTGCCAGCTCACGCCAACCTGGGACACCCTATGGCTACACCTTC.

This clonotype was detected ten times or more. The chain carries TRBV5-1 and TRBJ1-2; TRBD1 agrees at 10 bases. CDR3 length equals 14 residues. V trimming: 4 bases; J trimming: 5 bases; junction bases outside the gene matches: 5. Germline CDR1 is SGHRS and CDR2 is YFSETQ. This CDR3 reads CASSPGTGAYGYTF. Written as DNA, the CDR3 is TGCGCCAGCAGCCCTGGGACAGGGGCGTATGGCTACACCTTC.

This clonotype was seen more than once but under ten times. This chain links TRBV20-1 with TRBJ2-1, with D tentatively TRBD1 or TRBD2 (6 bases each). Germline CDR1 is DFQATT and CDR2 is SNEGSKA (reference sequence). The V and J ends lost 0 bases and 8 bases respectively, with 17 bases between them. This CDR3 has 15 amino acids. The CDR3 here is CSARDYRGREYEQFF. For the CDR3, the DNA is TGCAGTGCTAGAGATTACCGGGGGCGGGAATATGAGCAGTTCTTC.

V is TRBV20-1 and J is TRBJ1-1; TRBD1 agrees at 7 bases. This CDR3 has 12 residues. Trimming cost V 0 bases and J 6 bases; bases outside gene matches: 1. In germline, CDR1 is DFQATT, CDR2 SNEGSKA (reference sequence). The CDR3 here is CSARDRGSEAFF. As DNA, the CDR3 is TGCAGTGCTAGAGACAGGGGGTCTGAAGCTTTCTTT.

V usage is TRBV6-5 and J usage is TRBJ1-1; TRBD1 matches at 11 bases. Losses at the gene ends were 4 bases for V and 5 bases for J; bases not matched to a gene: 3. There are 14 residues in the CDR3. Germline CDR1 is MNHEY and CDR2 is SVGAGI. The CDR3 region has the DNA TGTGCCAGCAGTTGGACAGGGGGCTCTACTGAAGCTTTCTTT. It is translated as CASSWTGGSTEAFF.

The genes are TRBV29-1 and TRBJ2-6; D is possibly TRBD1 (6 bases). Looked up from germline, CDR1 is SQVTM and CDR2 is ANQGSEA. Trimming removed 7 bases at V and 2 bases at J, with 9 bases between. This CDR3 is built from 13 residues. Here the CDR3 DNA reads TGCAGCGCAGGGGTTCCTGGGGCCAACGTCCTGACTTTC. Its translation is CSAGVPGANVLTF.

In its sample, this clonotype was seen a few times. The chain has TRBV4-1 and TRBJ2-3; D call uncertain. In germline, CDR1 is MGHRA, CDR2 YSYEKL. Trimming pared 1 base from V and 4 bases from J, leaving 12 bases between. The CDR3 spans 15 residues. CDR3 bases: TGCGCCAGCAGCCAAGTACCAGCGTTAGCAGATACGCAGTATTTT. Translated: CASSQVPALADTQYF.